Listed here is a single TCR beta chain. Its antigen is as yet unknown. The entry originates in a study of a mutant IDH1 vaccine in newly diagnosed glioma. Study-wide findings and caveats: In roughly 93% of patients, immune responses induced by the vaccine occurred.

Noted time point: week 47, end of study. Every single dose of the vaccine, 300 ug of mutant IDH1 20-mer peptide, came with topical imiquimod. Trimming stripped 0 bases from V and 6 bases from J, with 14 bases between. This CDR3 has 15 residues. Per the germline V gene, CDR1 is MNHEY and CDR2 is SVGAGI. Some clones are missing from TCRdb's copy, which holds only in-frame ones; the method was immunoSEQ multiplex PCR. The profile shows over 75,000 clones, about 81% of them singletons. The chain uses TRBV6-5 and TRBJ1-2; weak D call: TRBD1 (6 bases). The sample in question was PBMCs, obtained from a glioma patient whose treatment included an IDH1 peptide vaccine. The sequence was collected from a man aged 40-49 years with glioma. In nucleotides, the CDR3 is TGTGCCAGCAGTTACTCGTCCAGGGGCTGGAATGGCTACACCTTC. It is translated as CASSYSSRGWNGYTF.